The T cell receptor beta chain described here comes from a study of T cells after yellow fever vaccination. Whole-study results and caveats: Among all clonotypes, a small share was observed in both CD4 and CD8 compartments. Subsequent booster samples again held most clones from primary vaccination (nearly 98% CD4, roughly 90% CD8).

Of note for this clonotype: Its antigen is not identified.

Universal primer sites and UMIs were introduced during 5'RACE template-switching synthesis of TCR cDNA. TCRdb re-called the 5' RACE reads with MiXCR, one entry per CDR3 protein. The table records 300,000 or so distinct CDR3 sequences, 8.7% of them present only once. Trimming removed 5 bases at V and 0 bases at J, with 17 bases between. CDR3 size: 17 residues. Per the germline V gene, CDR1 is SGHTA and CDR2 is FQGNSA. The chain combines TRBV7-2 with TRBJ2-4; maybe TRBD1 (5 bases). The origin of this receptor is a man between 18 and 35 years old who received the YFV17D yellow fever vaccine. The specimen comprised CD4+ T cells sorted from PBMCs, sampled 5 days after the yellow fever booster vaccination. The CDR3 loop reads CASSRQSVVIAKNIQYF. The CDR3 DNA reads TGTGCCAGCAGCCGACAGTCTGTGGTTATAGCCAAAAACATTCAGTACTTC.